Each of the 18 T cell receptor beta chains below was sequenced from the same sample in a study of cytomegalovirus exposure and HLA in healthy donors. PCR involved 60 Vbeta and 13 Jbeta primers. Profiling relied on immunoSEQ multiplex PCR, and the TCRdb table lists in-frame clones only, not all of them. The table records roughly 190,000 clones, around 74% of them present only once. Sequenced material: PBMCs. The receptors shown here come from a girl under 18 in good health and CMV-seropositive.

This chain joins TRBV19 and TRBJ1-2, with 9 bases identical to TRBD1. The V gene's germline CDR1 is LNHDA and CDR2 SQIVND (reference sequence). After removal of 5 bases from V and 0 bases from J, the junction contained 4 bases not matched to a gene. The CDR3 is 15 residues long. CDR3 coding DNA: TGTGCCAGTAGTGTACAGGGGGCGGCTAACTATGGCTACACCTTC. Amino acid sequence: CASSVQGAANYGYTF.

V is TRBV4-2 and J is TRBJ2-7, with TRBD2 matching over 12 bases. This CDR3 region has 15 residues. Germline V gives CDR1 LGHNA, CDR2 YNFKEQ. The J segment lost 4 bases and the V segment lost 3 bases, leaving 4 bases of the junction unmatched. The CDR3: CASSQASGGAYEQYF. In nucleotides, the CDR3 is TGTGCCAGCAGCCAGGCTAGCGGGGGGGCTTACGAGCAGTACTTC.

The chain links TRBV6-1 to TRBJ1-2, with TRBD1 matching 8 bases. Germline-derived CDR1 and CDR2 are MNHNS and SASEGT. The V segment lost 4 bases and the J segment 7 bases; nucleotides outside the gene matches: 8. The CDR3 length is 14 residues. CDR3 nucleotides: TGTGCCAGCAGTGGCCGGGACAGGCCCTCTGGCTACACCTTC. As protein: CASSGRDRPSGYTF.

CDR3 sequence (DNA): TGTGCCAGAGCGCCCGGCGTGGGGACCCAGTACTTC. This codes for CARAPGVGTQYF. The rearrangement links TRBV27 to TRBJ2-5; D is ambiguous. This CDR3 is 12 amino acids long. The germline gives CDR1 MNHEY, CDR2 SMNVEV (reference sequence). The V and J ends lost 9 bases and 7 bases respectively, with 15 bases between them.

This clone was recorded only once. V and J are TRBV6-1 and TRBJ2-2, with a weak D call TRBD1 (6 bases). V was trimmed by 1 base and J by 4 bases, leaving 10 bases between them. The CDR3 is 15 residues long. CDR1 is MNHNS and CDR2 is SASEGT in the germline V gene. The CDR3 loop reads CASSEVQGFTGELFF. In DNA, the CDR3 is TGTGCCAGCAGTGAAGTTCAGGGGTTCACCGGGGAGCTGTTTTTT.

The chain combines TRBV6-5 with TRBJ2-7; D possibly corresponds to TRBD1 (6 bases). Germline V gene sequence: CDR1 MNHEY, CDR2 SVGAGI. The CDR3 has 13 residues. Trimming pared 8 bases from V and 2 bases from J, leaving 13 bases between. The CDR3 is CASFLGGPYEQYF. In DNA form, the CDR3 reads TGTGCCAGCTTTCTAGGGGGACCCTACGAGCAGTACTTC.

The chain uses TRBV4-1 and TRBJ2-5, with 11 bases that match TRBD2. The CDR3 runs 18 residues. The germline V gene encodes CDR1 MGHRA and CDR2 YSYEKL. V lost 0 bases and J lost 5; bases outside the gene matches: 11. The CDR3 spells CASSQEPLAGGPLETQYF. DNA for the CDR3: TGCGCCAGCAGCCAAGAGCCCCTAGCGGGGGGCCCCCTGGAGACCCAGTACTTC.

The chain carries TRBV5-5 and TRBJ2-3; 9 nucleotides line up with TRBD2. This CDR3 is built from 16 residues. The germline gives CDR1 SGHKS, CDR2 YYEKEE (reference sequence). V lost 6 bases and J lost 1; bases outside the gene matches: 9. CDR3 amino acids: CASIPWRGGGTDTQYF. The CDR3 DNA is TGTGCCAGCATCCCCTGGCGGGGGGGAGGCACAGATACGCAGTATTTT.

The chain is built from TRBV10-1 and TRBJ2-1; 15 bases are a match to TRBD2. The CDR3 has 16 amino acids. V lost 0 bases to trimming and J lost 6 bases; unmatched junction nucleotides: 0. The V gene's germline CDR1 is WNHNN and CDR2 SYGVQD (reference sequence). CDR3 bases: TGCGCCAGCAGTGAGTCGGGACTAGCGGGGGGCAATGAGCAGTTCTTC. Translation gives CASSESGLAGGNEQFF.

This clone was seen a handful of times. Written as DNA, the CDR3 is TGCGCCAGCAGTCTGGGGAGGGGGGCTTCCTACGAGCAGTACTTC. It codes for CASSLGRGASYEQYF. The chain combines TRBV5-1 with TRBJ2-7; a weak D match, TRBD2 (7 bases). In germline, CDR1 is SGHRS, CDR2 YFSETQ. This CDR3 is built from 15 residues. V dropped 5 bases and J dropped 1 base, with 16 bases sitting between them.

The chain uses TRBV10-3 and TRBJ2-7; TRBD1 agrees at 11 bases. The V gene's germline CDR1 is ENHRY and CDR2 SYGVKD. Trimming took 9 bases from V and 8 from J; bases not matched to a gene: 9. This CDR3 spans 13 amino acids. CDR3 region: CAITGTGGDKQYF. For the CDR3, the DNA is TGTGCCATAACCGGGACAGGGGGAGATAAGCAGTACTTC.

This chain connects TRBV6-5 to TRBJ2-7; D gene uncertain. The CDR3 runs to 12 residues. Trimming took 0 bases from V and 4 from J, leaving 4 bases between them. The germline CDR1 and CDR2 sequences are MNHEY and SVGAGI. CDR3 nucleotide sequence: TGTGCCAGCAGTTACTCCTCTTACGAGCAGTACTTC. Translation gives CASSYSSYEQYF.

The genes are TRBV6-1 and TRBJ2-5; 9 bases are a match to TRBD1. The CDR3 sequence is 14 residues long. Trimming at V came to 4 bases and at J to 3 bases, leaving 3 bases not matched to a gene. The V gene's germline CDR1 is MNHNS and CDR2 SASEGT. The CDR3 region is CASSARDREETQYF. The CDR3 region has the DNA TGTGCCAGCAGTGCACGGGACAGGGAAGAGACCCAGTACTTC.

For the CDR3, the DNA is TGTGCCAGTAGTATAGCAGGCTATAGCACAGATACGCAGTATTTT. This encodes CASSIAGYSTDTQYF. V usage is TRBV19 and J usage is TRBJ2-3; D not certain. Trimming stripped 1 base from V and 0 bases from J, with 8 bases between. The CDR3 extends over 15 amino acids. Germline V gives CDR1 LNHDA, CDR2 SQIVND (reference sequence).

The V call is TRBV30, the J call TRBJ1-6; D uncertain. The ends were cut back, 3 bases at V and 7 bases at J, with 19 bases in the middle. CDR3 length equals 16 residues. Per germline, CDR1 GTSNPN and CDR2 SVGIG (reference sequence). CDR3 sequence: CAWREGGQRPNSPLHF. DNA of the CDR3: TGTGCCTGGAGGGAAGGCGGGCAGAGGCCAAATTCACCCCTCCACTTT.

This clone appeared a few times. The V and J genes are TRBV6-5 and TRBJ2-7; D is perhaps TRBD2 (6 bases). This CDR3 region has 13 residues. Germline CDR1 reads MNHEY; CDR2 reads SVGAGI. Trimming pared 8 bases from V and 2 bases from J, leaving 13 bases between. CDR3 in amino acids: CASRGTGAYEQYF. CDR3 DNA: TGTGCCAGCCGTGGGACGGGGGCCTACGAGCAGTACTTC.

V and J are TRBV18 and TRBJ1-1; D is perhaps TRBD1 (5 bases). The CDR3 is 14 residues long. The germline V and J ends were trimmed by 4 bases and 3 bases, with 12 bases remaining between them. The germline V gene has CDR1 KGHSH and CDR2 LQKENI. CDR3 region: CASSLRTTDTEAFF. The CDR3 DNA reads as TGTGCCAGCTCACTTCGGACAACGGACACTGAAGCTTTCTTT.

This clone came up a few times. The chain combines TRBV6-6 with TRBJ1-3; D possibly corresponds to TRBD1 (6 bases). The CDR3 extends over 15 amino acids. V lost 8 bases, J lost 2 bases, and 16 bases lay in between. Germline assignment: CDR1 MNHNY and CDR2 SVGAGI (reference sequence). The CDR3 coding sequence is TGTGCCAGCCACACCGGCGGGGGCGCTGGAAACACCATATATTTT. The encoded protein is CASHTGGGAGNTIYF.